This paragraph reports one T cell receptor (beta chain). Its specificity is unknown. This CDR3 spans 15 amino acids. V shed 7 bases and J 2 bases; nucleotides not matched to a gene: 8. Germline CDR1 MDHEN, CDR2 SYDVKM. The primer mix had 60 Vbeta and 13 Jbeta primers. The protocol was immunoSEQ multiplex PCR, while the TCRdb copy is restricted to in-frame clones and leaves out a portion. Of 180,000 or so clones in the sample, roughly 74% were seen once. This sample was taken from a study of cytomegalovirus exposure and HLA in healthy donors. Study results and caveats: Whilst most TCR sequences proved rare, a subset of public TCRs occurred across many donors.

Donors consisted of healthy bone marrow donors. The J gene is TRBJ2-7, the V gene TRBV28; 10 bases align to TRBD1. This TCR derives from a female donor in good health and CMV-seronegative. Specimen: PBMCs. The CDR3 loop reads CASTYLTGGAYEQYF. CDR3 in DNA: TGTGCCAGCACCTACCTGACAGGGGGCGCCTACGAGCAGTACTTC.